This is a list of T cell receptor beta chains from one sample in a study of Ad26.COV2.S vaccination and SARS-CoV-2 variants. Sequencing was performed with immunoSEQ multiplex PCR; in TCRdb, only in-frame clones are kept and a portion is missing. The table lists approximately 150,000 clones, roughly 85% of them singletons, with more than 4.5% in the top ten. Sequenced material: peripheral blood, taken after recovery from COVID-19. These receptors came from a human donor who had recovered from COVID-19. Each CDR3 is given with its conserved first and last residue. The D gene is left open where the match is weak. The size of a clone is reported for some rows only, either as once, few or many, or as a class for expanded clones.

D gene	V gene	J gene	clone size	CDR3 protein	CDR3 DNA
.	TRBV5-6	TRBJ2-1	.	CASSLFWGPQFF	TGTGCCAGCAGCCTTTTTTGGGGTCCGCAGTTCTTC
TRBD1	TRBV6-5	TRBJ2-7	.	CASRGTVPYEQYF	TGTGCCAGCAGGGGGACAGTACCTTACGAGCAGTACTTC
.	TRBV6-5	TRBJ2-1	.	CASSSRGASYNEQFF	TGTGCCAGCAGTTCCCGGGGGGCGTCCTACAATGAGCAGTTCTTC
.	TRBV5-1	TRBJ2-7	.	CASSPHPYRLEGRYLILTYEQYF	TGCGCCAGCAGCCCTCACCCATATAGGTTGGAGGGGCGTTATCTCATCCTAACCTACGAGCAGTACTTC
.	TRBV10-2	TRBJ2-3	.	CASAEDITSTDTQYF	TGCGCCAGCGCCGAGGATATTACTAGCACAGATACGCAGTATTTT
TRBD1	TRBV28	TRBJ2-2	few	CASTLSGGRTGELFF	TGTGCCAGCACGTTATCAGGGGGCCGCACCGGGGAGCTGTTTTTT
.	TRBV27	TRBJ1-2	medium-sized	CASSSTLAGGYTF	TGTGCCAGCAGTTCGACATTAGCGGGTGGCTACACCTTC
.	TRBV4-3	TRBJ2-4	.	CASKDLKNIQYF	TGCGCCAGCAAGGATCTTAAAAACATTCAGTACTTC
.	TRBV7-8	TRBJ1-5	.	CASSNGPETPHQPQHF	TGTGCCAGCAGCAACGGTCCGGAGACACCCCATCAGCCCCAGCATTTT
.	TRBV12-3/TRBV12-4	TRBJ2-7	.	CASSLDRAYEQYF	TGTGCCAGCAGTTTAGACAGAGCCTACGAGCAGTACTTC
TRBD1	TRBV3-1/TRBV3-2	TRBJ1-2	.	CASSRDRGNYGYTF	TGTGCCAGCAGTCGGGACAGGGGAAACTATGGCTACACCTTC
.	TRBV29-1	TRBJ2-5	.	CSARTTGYETQYF	TGCAGCGCCCGAACTACAGGGTATGAGACCCAGTACTTC
.	TRBV7-9	TRBJ1-5	.	CASSPPGGASQPQHF	TGTGCCAGCAGCCCCCCCGGGGGCGCAAGTCAGCCCCAGCATTTT
.	TRBV5-4	TRBJ1-6	.	CASSLPSNSPLHF	TGTGCCAGCAGCCTCCCGAGTAATTCACCCCTCCACTTT
.	TRBV9	TRBJ2-7	.	CASSPRDSTYEQYF	TGTGCCAGCAGCCCGCGGGACAGCACCTACGAGCAGTACTTC
TRBD1	TRBV27	TRBJ2-7	.	CASSLAGTGMFEQYF	TGTGCCAGCAGCTTGGCCGGGACAGGGATGTTCGAGCAGTACTTC
.	TRBV19	TRBJ2-7	.	CASSLGLSYEQYF	TGTGCCAGTTCTCTGGGGCTCTCCTACGAGCAGTACTTC
TRBD1	TRBV7-9	TRBJ1-2	.	CASSNPGQGVNYGYTF	TGTGCCAGCAGCAACCCGGGACAGGGGGTTAACTATGGCTACACCTTC
.	TRBV6-4	TRBJ2-1	.	CASSDGSVGRNEQFF	TGTGCCAGCAGTGACGGGTCTGTAGGACGCAATGAGCAGTTCTTC
TRBD2	TRBV29-1	TRBJ2-1	.	CSSVGRSTSRNEQFF	TGCAGTTCCGTCGGTCGTTCGACTAGCAGGAATGAGCAGTTCTTC
.	TRBV19	TRBJ1-1	.	CASSGGALSLNTEAFF	TGTGCCAGTAGTGGGGGGGCCCTTTCCTTGAACACTGAAGCTTTCTTT
TRBD2	TRBV6-1	TRBJ2-2	.	CASSELGGGGQGTGELFF	TGTGCCAGCAGTGAATTGGGCGGGGGGGGGCAGGGCACCGGGGAGCTGTTTTTT
TRBD1	TRBV28	TRBJ1-1	.	CASRSLGQGGRRAFF	TGTGCCAGCAGAAGCCTGGGACAGGGGGGTAGACGAGCTTTCTTT
.	TRBV5-1	TRBJ2-7	.	CASSSHGVGEQYF	TGCGCCAGCAGCTCCCATGGGGTCGGGGAGCAGTACTTC
.	TRBV27	TRBJ2-3	.	CASSLSIFTDTQYF	TGTGCCAGCAGTTTGTCCATTTTCACAGATACGCAGTATTTT
.	TRBV6-6	TRBJ1-3	.	CASQGGSSGNTIYF	TGTGCCAGCCAAGGGGGAAGCTCTGGAAACACCATATATTTT
.	TRBV2	TRBJ2-5	.	CASSDFRGAETQYF	TGTGCCAGCAGTGACTTTAGAGGGGCCGAGACCCAGTACTTC
.	TRBV7-2	TRBJ1-5	.	CASSQQGGTQPQHF	TGTGCCAGCAGCCAACAGGGAGGGACTCAGCCCCAGCATTTT
TRBD2	TRBV2	TRBJ2-1	once	CASKGGAPHNEQFF	TGTGCCAGCAAGGGAGGGGCTCCCCACAATGAGCAGTTCTTC
.	TRBV12-3/TRBV12-4	TRBJ1-6	.	CASSLLGSPLHF	TGTGCCAGCAGTTTGCTGGGTTCACCCCTCCACTTT
.	TRBV11-2	TRBJ2-7	.	CASSPGTPRYEQYF	TGTGCCAGCAGCCCCGGGACTCCCCGCTACGAGCAGTACTTC
TRBD1	TRBV25-1	TRBJ1-2	once	CASSEYTGQGGGYTF	TGTGCCAGCAGTGAATACACGGGACAGGGAGGAGGCTACACCTTC
.	TRBV11-3	TRBJ2-7	.	CASSLGRGSEQYF	TGTGCCAGCAGCTTAGGGCGGGGCAGCGAGCAGTACTTC
.	TRBV5-6	TRBJ2-1	.	CASSLASPMDIYNEQFF	TGTGCCAGCAGCTTGGCATCCCCGATGGACATCTACAATGAGCAGTTCTTC
TRBD1	TRBV6-2/TRBV6-3	TRBJ1-1	.	CASSSTGTGETEAFF	TGTGCCAGCAGTTCGACGGGGACAGGAGAGACTGAAGCTTTCTTT
TRBD1	TRBV6-6	TRBJ2-2	.	CASSWRGGNTGELFF	TGTGCCAGCAGTTGGAGAGGGGGCAACACCGGGGAGCTGTTTTTT
TRBD2	TRBV28	TRBJ2-3	.	CASSTPLGLANTDTQYF	TGTGCCAGCAGTACGCCCCTCGGACTAGCAAACACAGATACGCAGTATTTT